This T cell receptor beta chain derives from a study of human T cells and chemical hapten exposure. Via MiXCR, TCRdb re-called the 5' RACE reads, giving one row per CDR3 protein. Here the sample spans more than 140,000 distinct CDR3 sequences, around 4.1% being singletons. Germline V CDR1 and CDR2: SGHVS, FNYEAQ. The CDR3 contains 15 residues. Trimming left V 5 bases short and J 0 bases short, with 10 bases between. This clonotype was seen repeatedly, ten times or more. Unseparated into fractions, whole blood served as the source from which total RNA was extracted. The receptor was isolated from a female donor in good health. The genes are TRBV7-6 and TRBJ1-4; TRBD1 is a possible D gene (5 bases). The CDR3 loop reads CASSGTPATNEKLFF. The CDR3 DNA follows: TGTGCCAGCAGCGGGACCCCCGCAACTAATGAAAAACTGTTTTTT. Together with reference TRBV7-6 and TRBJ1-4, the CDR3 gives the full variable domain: GAGVSQSPRYKVTKRGQDVALRCDPISGHVSLYWYRQALGQGPEFLTYFNYEAQQDKSGLPNDRFSAERPEGSISTLTIQRTEQRDSAMYRCASSGTPATNEKLFFGSGTQLSVL.